Each of the 6 T cell receptor beta chains below was sequenced from the same sample in a study of blood T cell repertoires in COVID-19. This table comes from immunoSEQ multiplex PCR, and its TCRdb copy is limited to in-frame clones, with some not included. The sample lists some 100,000 clones, around 84% seen once, with roughly 17% in the top ten. The material sequenced was peripheral blood. The origin of the receptors is a woman in her sixties or seventies with acute or convalescent COVID-19.

V gene TRBV27 combines with J gene TRBJ2-7, with 9 bases aligning to TRBD1. There are 16 residues in the CDR3. With 4 bases clipped from V and 2 bases from J, the junction kept 9 bases outside the gene matches. The germline V gene encodes CDR1 MNHEY and CDR2 SMNVEV (reference sequence). In DNA form, the CDR3 reads TGTGCCAGCAGTTGGAGGGTCGGGACAGGGCCCTACGAGCAGTACTTC. It specifies CASSWRVGTGPYEQYF.

About this clone itself: The junction and the germline gene differ at one end; a read error may be behind it. The V gene is TRBV10-3, the J gene TRBJ1-5, with 7 bases lining up with TRBD1. Germline loops: CDR1 ENHRY, CDR2 SYGVKD. The CDR3 contains 15 residues. The CDR3 spells CAIGDGTAGNQPQHF. As DNA, the CDR3 is TGTGCCATCGGTGATGGGACAGCCGGCAATCAGCCCCAGCATTTT.

V usage is TRBV2 and J usage is TRBJ2-3; D is unclear. V gave up 4 bases and J gave up 4 bases, with 6 bases separating them. CDR1 is SNHLY and CDR2 is FYNNEI in the germline V gene. This CDR3 region has 12 residues. The CDR3 coding sequence is TGTGCCAGCAGTGTAGGAGCAGATACGCAGTATTTT. Translation: CASSVGADTQYF.

In this sample, this clone turned up once. The chain has TRBV6-1 and TRBJ1-5; D is perhaps TRBD1 (5 bases). V gave up 3 bases and J gave up 0 bases, with 12 bases separating them. Germline CDR1 reads MNHNS; CDR2 reads SASEGT. This CDR3 comprises 16 residues. CDR3 sequence: CASSDKDTYSNQPQHF. CDR3 coding DNA: TGTGCCAGCAGTGATAAGGACACCTATAGCAATCAGCCCCAGCATTTT.

This clone showed up just once. The gene calls are TRBV5-3 and TRBJ1-1, with 11 bases fitting TRBD1. TRBV5-3 is classed as an ORF, of uncertain function. The CDR3 contains 13 residues. After removal of 10 bases from V and 7 bases from J, the junction contained 9 bases not matched to a gene. CDR3 region: CAGDRDRGSEAFF. CDR3 coding DNA: TGTGCCGGAGACCGGGACAGGGGGAGTGAAGCTTTCTTT.

This clone was recorded many times. The chain couples TRBV29-1 to TRBJ2-1, with TRBD1 identical over 7 bases. After removal of 5 bases from V and 15 bases from J, the junction contained 10 bases not matched to a gene. The CDR3 has 11 residues. Germline V gives CDR1 SQVTM, CDR2 ANQGSEA. This CDR3 reads CSVTWTGLAFF. The CDR3 DNA follows: TGCAGCGTTACCTGGACAGGCCTGGCGTTCTTC.